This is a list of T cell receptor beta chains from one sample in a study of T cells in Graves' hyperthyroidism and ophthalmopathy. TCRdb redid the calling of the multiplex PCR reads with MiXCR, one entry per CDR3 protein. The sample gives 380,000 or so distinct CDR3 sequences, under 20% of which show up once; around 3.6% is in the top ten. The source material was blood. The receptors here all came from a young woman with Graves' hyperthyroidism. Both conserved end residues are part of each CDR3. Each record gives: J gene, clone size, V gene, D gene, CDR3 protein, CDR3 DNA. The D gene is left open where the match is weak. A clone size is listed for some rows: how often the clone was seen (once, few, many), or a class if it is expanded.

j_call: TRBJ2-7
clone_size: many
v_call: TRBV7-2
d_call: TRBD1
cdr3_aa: CASSLRLGGQGNEQYF
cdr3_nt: TGTGCCAGCAGCTTAAGGTTGGGAGGACAGGGGAACGAGCAGTACTTC

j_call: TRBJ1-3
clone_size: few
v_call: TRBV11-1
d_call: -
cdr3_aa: CASTSYRDIYHSGNTIYF
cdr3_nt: TGTGCCAGCACCTCATACCGGGACATATATCACTCTGGAAACACCATATATTTT

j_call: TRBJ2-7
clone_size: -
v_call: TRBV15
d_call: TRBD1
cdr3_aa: CATSRGTGASYEQYF
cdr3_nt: TGTGCCACCAGCAGAGGGACAGGGGCATCCTACGAGCAGTACTTC

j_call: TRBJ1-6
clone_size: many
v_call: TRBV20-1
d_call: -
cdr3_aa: CSARDSGPSSYNSPLHF
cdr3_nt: TGCAGTGCTAGAGATTCTGGGCCGAGCTCCTATAATTCACCCCTCCACTTT

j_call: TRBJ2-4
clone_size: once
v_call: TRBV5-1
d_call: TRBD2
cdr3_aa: CASSTRTSGYIKYF
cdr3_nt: TGCGCCAGCAGCACGAGGACTAGTGGATACATTAAGTACTTC

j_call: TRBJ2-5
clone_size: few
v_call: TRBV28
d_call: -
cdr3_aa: CASSSFLQETQYF
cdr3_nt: TGTGCCAGCAGTTCTTTCCTTCAAGAGACCCAGTACTTC

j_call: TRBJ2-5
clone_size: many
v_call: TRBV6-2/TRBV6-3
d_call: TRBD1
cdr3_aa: CASSSVSGTGLGETQYF
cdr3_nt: TGTGCCAGCAGTTCAGTTTCCGGGACAGGGTTAGGAGAGACCCAGTACTTC

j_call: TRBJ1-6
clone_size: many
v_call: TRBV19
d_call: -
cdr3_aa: CASSIVHSPLHF
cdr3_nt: TGTGCCAGTAGTATCGTTCATTCACCCCTCCACTTT

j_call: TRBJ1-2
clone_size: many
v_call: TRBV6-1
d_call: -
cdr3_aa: CASSVGLNYGYTF
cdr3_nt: TGTGCCAGCAGTGTGGGACTGAACTATGGCTACACCTTC

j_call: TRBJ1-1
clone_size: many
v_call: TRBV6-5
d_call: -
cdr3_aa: CASSYSWAGETEAFF
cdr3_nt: TGTGCCAGCAGTTACAGCTGGGCAGGGGAGACTGAAGCTTTCTTT

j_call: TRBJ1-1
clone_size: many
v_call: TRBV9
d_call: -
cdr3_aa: CASSLTPGTSNTEAFF
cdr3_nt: TGTGCCAGCAGCCTTACTCCCGGGACCTCTAACACTGAAGCTTTCTTT

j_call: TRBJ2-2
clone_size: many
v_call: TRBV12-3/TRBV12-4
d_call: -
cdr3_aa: CASSQRAGELFF
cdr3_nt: TGTGCCAGCAGTCAGCGGGCCGGGGAGCTGTTTTTT

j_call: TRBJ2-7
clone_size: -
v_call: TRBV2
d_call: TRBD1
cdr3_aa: CASKGPGTGGFEQYF
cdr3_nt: TGTGCCAGCAAGGGCCCCGGGACAGGGGGCTTCGAGCAGTACTTC

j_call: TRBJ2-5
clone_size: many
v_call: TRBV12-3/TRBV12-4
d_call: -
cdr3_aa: CASRRGPQETQYF
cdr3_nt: TGTGCCAGCAGGAGGGGACCGCAAGAGACCCAGTACTTC

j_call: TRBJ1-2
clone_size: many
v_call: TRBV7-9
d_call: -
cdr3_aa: CASSLQPLTGQDYGYTF
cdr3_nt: TGTGCCAGCAGCCTACAGCCATTGACGGGACAAGACTATGGCTACACCTTC

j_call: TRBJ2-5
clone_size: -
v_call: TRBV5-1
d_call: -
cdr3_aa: CASSQADTQYF
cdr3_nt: TGCGCCAGCAGCCAGGCCGATACCCAGTACTTC

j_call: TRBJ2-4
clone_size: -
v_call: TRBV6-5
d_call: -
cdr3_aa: CASSYQTGSKNIQYF
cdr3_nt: TGTGCCAGCAGTTACCAGACAGGCAGCAAAAACATTCAGTACTTC

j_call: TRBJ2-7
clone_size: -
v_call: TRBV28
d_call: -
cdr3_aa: CASSLLIGGYDQYF
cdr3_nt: TGTGCCAGCAGTTTACTGATAGGGGGTTACGATCAGTACTTC

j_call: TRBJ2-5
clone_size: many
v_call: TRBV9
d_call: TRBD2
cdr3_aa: CASSPLAGPQETQYF
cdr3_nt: TGTGCCAGCAGCCCCCTAGCGGGGCCCCAAGAGACCCAGTACTTC

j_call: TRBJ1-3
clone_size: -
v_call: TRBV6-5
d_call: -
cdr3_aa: CASSYLPDGNTIYF
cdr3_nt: TGTGCCAGCAGTTACCTCCCTGACGGAAACACCATATATTTT

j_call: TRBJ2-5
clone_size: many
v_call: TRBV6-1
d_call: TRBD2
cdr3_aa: CASSEARVLADQETQYF
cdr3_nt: TGTGCCAGCAGTGAAGCCCGGGTGCTAGCGGACCAAGAGACCCAGTACTTC

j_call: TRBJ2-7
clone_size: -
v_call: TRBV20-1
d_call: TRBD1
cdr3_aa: CSASGLDRVTF
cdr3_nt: TGCAGTGCTAGCGGTCTCGACAGGGTTACCTTC

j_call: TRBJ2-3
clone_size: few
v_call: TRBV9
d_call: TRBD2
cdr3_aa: CASSLGTSGFRTDTQYF
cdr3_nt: TGTGCCAGCAGCCTTGGGACTAGCGGCTTCCGCACAGATACGCAGTATTTT

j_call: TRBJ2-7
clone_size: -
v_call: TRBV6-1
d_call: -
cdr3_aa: CASNVRQSYEQYF
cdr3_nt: TGTGCCAGCAACGTCCGACAATCCTACGAGCAGTACTTC

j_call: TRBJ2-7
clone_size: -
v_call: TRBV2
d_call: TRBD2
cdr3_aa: CASRWTSGGHYEQYF
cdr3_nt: TGTGCCAGCCGATGGACTAGCGGGGGGCACTACGAGCAGTACTTC

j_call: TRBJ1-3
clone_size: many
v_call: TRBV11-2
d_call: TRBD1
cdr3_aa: CASSSIRTGGKRNTIYF
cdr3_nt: TGTGCCAGCAGCTCCATTAGGACAGGGGGCAAAAGAAACACCATATATTTT

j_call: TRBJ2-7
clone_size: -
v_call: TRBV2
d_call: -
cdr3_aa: CASSVSPHHGSYEQYF
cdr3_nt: TGTGCCAGCAGTGTGTCGCCGCACCACGGCTCCTACGAGCAGTACTTC

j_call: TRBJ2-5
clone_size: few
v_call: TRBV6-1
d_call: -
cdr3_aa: CASSRTVRETQYF
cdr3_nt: TGTGCCAGCAGTCGGACAGTAAGAGAGACCCAGTACTTC

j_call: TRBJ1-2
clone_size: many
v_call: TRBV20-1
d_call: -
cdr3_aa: CSAPVGTTANYGHTF
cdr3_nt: TGCAGTGCTCCCGTGGGGACAACAGCTAACTATGGCCACACCTTC

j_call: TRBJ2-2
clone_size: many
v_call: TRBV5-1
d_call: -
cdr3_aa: CASRTGRIDTGELFF
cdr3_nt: TGCGCCAGCAGGACTGGGCGTATAGACACCGGGGAGCTGTTTTTT

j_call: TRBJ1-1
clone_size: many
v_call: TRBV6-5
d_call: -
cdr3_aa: CASSLQGPGAFF
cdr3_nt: TGTGCCAGCAGTCTGCAGGGGCCAGGGGCTTTCTTT

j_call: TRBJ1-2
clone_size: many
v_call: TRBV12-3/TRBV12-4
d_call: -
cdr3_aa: CASSFIGGGLGYGYTF
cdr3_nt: TGTGCCAGCAGTTTTATCGGCGGGGGGCTTGGTTATGGCTACACCTTC

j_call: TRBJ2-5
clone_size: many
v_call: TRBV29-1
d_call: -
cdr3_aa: CSVRPRLSETQYF
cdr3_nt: TGCAGCGTTCGGCCCAGGCTCTCAGAGACCCAGTACTTC

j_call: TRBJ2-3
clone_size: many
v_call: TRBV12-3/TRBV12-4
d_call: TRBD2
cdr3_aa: CACGGLTDTQYF
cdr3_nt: TGTGCCTGCGGGGGGCTCACAGATACGCAGTATTTT

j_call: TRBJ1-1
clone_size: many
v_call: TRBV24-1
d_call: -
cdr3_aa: CATSDLGLGQLGPEAFF
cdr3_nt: TGTGCCACCAGTGATTTGGGCCTCGGCCAGTTAGGACCTGAAGCTTTCTTT

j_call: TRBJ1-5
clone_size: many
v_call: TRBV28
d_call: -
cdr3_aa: CASMTAFTNQPQHF
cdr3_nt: TGTGCCAGCATGACAGCCTTTACTAATCAGCCCCAGCATTTT

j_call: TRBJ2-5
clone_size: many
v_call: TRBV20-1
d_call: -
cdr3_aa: CSAEGVFQETQYF
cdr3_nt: TGCAGTGCTGAAGGGGTTTTTCAAGAGACCCAGTACTTC

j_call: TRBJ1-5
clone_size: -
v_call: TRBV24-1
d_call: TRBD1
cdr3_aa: CATSDSGTGTNQPQHF
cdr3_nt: TGTGCCACCAGTGATTCCGGGACAGGGACAAATCAGCCCCAGCATTTT

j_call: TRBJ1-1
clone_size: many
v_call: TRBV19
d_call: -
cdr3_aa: CASSIVGHQPRDTEAFF
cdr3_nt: TGTGCCAGTAGTATAGTGGGGCACCAACCTAGGGACACTGAAGCTTTCTTT

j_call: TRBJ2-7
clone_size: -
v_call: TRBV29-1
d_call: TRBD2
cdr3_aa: CSLRLAGDGEQYF
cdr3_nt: TGCAGCTTACGACTAGCGGGAGACGGCGAGCAGTACTTC

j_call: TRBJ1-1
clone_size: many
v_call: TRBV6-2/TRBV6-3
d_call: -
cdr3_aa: CASYPDGGYPFF
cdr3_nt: TGTGCCAGCTACCCGGACGGGGGGTATCCTTTCTTT

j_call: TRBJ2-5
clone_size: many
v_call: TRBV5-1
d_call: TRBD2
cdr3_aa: CASSLEAGGLETQYF
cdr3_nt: TGCGCCAGCAGCTTGGAAGCGGGGGGGCTGGAGACCCAGTACTTC

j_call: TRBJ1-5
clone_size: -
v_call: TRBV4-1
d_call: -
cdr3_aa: CASSQRAIPGSNQPQHF
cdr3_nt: TGCGCCAGCAGCCAAAGGGCAATACCTGGGAGCAATCAGCCCCAGCATTTT

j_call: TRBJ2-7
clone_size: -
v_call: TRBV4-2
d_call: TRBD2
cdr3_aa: CASSPRGGGDEQYF
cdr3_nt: TGTGCCAGCAGCCCCCGGGGGGGCGGGGACGAGCAGTACTTC